These 32 T cell receptor beta chains share one sample of origin, sequenced in a study of shared clonotypes between healthy human individuals. Naivety among CD8 cells was defined by CD45RO negativity and positive CCR7 selection, thereby excluding terminally differentiated effector memory CD45RA+ cells. The data were produced by immunoSEQ multiplex PCR, yet TCRdb's version contains in-frame clones alone and is incomplete. The sample lists around 650,000 clones, approximately 96% seen once, with approximately 0.1% in the top ten. Source material: naive CD8+ T cells sorted from blood. The receptors come from a woman in her twenties or thirties in good health.

The rearrangement links TRBV10-3 to TRBJ2-7, with a possible D match to TRBD1 (7 bases). The CDR3 is made up of 15 amino acids. Germline CDR1 is ENHRY and CDR2 is SYGVKD. Trimming took off 2 bases at V and 1 base at J, with 12 bases between the two ends. The CDR3 nucleotides are TGTGCCATCAGTGAGATACAGGGGAGGTCCTACGAGCAGTACTTC. Amino acids: CAISEIQGRSYEQYF.

The chain couples TRBV15 to TRBJ2-6, with D perhaps assigned TRBD1 or TRBD2 (6 bases each). Trimming cost V 9 bases and J 9 bases, with 15 bases left between them. Germline assignment: CDR1 LNHNV and CDR2 YYDKDF (reference sequence). The CDR3 is 13 residues long. The DNA of the CDR3 is TGTGCCACAACTTTGGGGGGCGTCAACGTCCTGACTTTC. Protein sequence: CATTLGGVNVLTF.

This clone came up a few times. This sequence joins TRBV6-5 and TRBJ2-7, with TRBD1 identical over 8 bases. Germline lookup yields CDR1 MNHEY and CDR2 SVGAGI. Trimming cost V 4 bases and J 2 bases; bases outside gene matches: 7. The CDR3 is 15 amino acids. This CDR3 reads CASSLYRGSAYEQYF. The CDR3 nucleotides are TGTGCCAGCAGTTTGTACAGGGGGTCGGCCTACGAGCAGTACTTC.

This rearrangement joins TRBV7-8 to TRBJ2-2; tentative D call: TRBD1 (5 bases). The CDR3 covers 15 residues. The V gene lost 3 bases and the J gene lost 4 bases, with 12 bases spanning the gap. Germline V CDR1 and CDR2: SGHVS, FQNEAQ. The CDR3 here is CASSFRGRSTGELFF. CDR3 nucleotide sequence: TGTGCCAGCAGCTTTAGGGGTAGAAGCACCGGGGAGCTGTTTTTT.

As DNA, the CDR3 is TGTGCCAGCAGTGAACTAAGCGGGTCCTACGAGCAGTACTTC. Translating it yields CASSELSGSYEQYF. The chain combines TRBV6-4 with TRBJ2-7; tentative D call: TRBD2 (6 bases). The germline CDR1 and CDR2 sequences are MRHNA and SNTAGT. Deletions cut 3 bases from V and 1 base from J, with 10 bases between. There are 14 residues in the CDR3.

The chain has TRBV19 and TRBJ2-5; 11 bases align to TRBD2. V lost 3 bases and J lost 4; bases outside the gene matches: 4. The CDR3 has 15 residues. Germline V gene lookup returns CDR1 LNHDA and CDR2 SQIVND (reference sequence). DNA of the CDR3: TGTGCCAGTAGTATGATAGCGGGAGGGACAGAGACCCAGTACTTC. As protein: CASSMIAGGTETQYF.

V is TRBV9 and J is TRBJ2-1, with TRBD1 identical over 8 bases. The J segment lost 5 bases and the V segment lost 7 bases, leaving 5 bases of the junction unmatched. CDR1 is SGDLS, CDR2 YYNGEE, per germline. The CDR3 length is 13 residues. Written as DNA, the CDR3 is TGTGCCAGCCAGGACAGGGACAACAATGAGCAGTTCTTC. Residues: CASQDRDNNEQFF.

The chain has TRBV5-4 and TRBJ2-5; tentatively, D is TRBD1 or TRBD2 (7 bases each). The assigned J gene may be wrong: the sequence end matches TRBJ2-7 better. CDR1 and CDR2 from the germline V gene are SGHNT and YYREEE (reference sequence). The CDR3 length is 14 residues. The CDR3, as DNA: TGTGCCAGCAGCTCAGGGGGAGGGACCTACGAGCAGTACTTC. Translation: CASSSGGGTYEQYF.

The genes are TRBV19 and TRBJ1-1, with unresolved D. Germline CDR1 reads LNHDA; CDR2 reads SQIVND (reference sequence). The ends were cut back, 5 bases at V and 1 base at J, with 5 bases in the middle. CDR3 length: 12 residues. Written as DNA, the CDR3 is TGTGCCAGTAGTTACACGAACACTGAAGCTTTCTTT. Residues: CASSYTNTEAFF.

This rearrangement joins TRBV6-6 to TRBJ2-7; TRBD2 matches 9 bases. The germline gives CDR1 MNHNY, CDR2 SVGAGI (reference sequence). The V gene end was trimmed by 0 bases and the J gene end by 2 bases; junction bases not matched to a gene: 5. The CDR3 runs to 16 residues. In DNA form, the CDR3 reads TGTGCCAGCAGTTACTCCCCGGCGGGAGGGCCCTACGAGCAGTACTTC. Translated: CASSYSPAGGPYEQYF.

This chain joins TRBV9 and TRBJ2-7, with TRBD1 matching 8 bases. V was clipped by 3 bases and J by 5 bases; unmatched bases: 13. CDR3 length equals 16 residues. Per the germline V gene, CDR1 is SGDLS and CDR2 is YYNGEE. CDR3 sequence (DNA): TGTGCCAGCAGCGCCCCCCCCGGGGGACAGGCCCACGAGCAGTACTTC. Translated, it gives CASSAPPGGQAHEQYF.

On this clone itself: Other nucleotide sequences in the sample specify the same CDR3. The chain employs TRBV13 and TRBJ2-7; possibly TRBD1 for D (6 bases). Trimming took 5 bases from V and 4 from J, leaving 12 bases between them. Germline V gene data show CDR1 as PRHDT and CDR2 as FYEKMQ (reference sequence). This CDR3 comprises 13 residues. This CDR3 reads CASSPGTSYEQYF. The CDR3, as DNA: TGTGCCAGCAGCCCCGGGACATCTTACGAGCAGTACTTC.

The chain has TRBV29-1 and TRBJ2-1, with TRBD1 identical over 9 bases. The J segment lost 6 bases and the V segment lost 2 bases, leaving 5 bases of the junction unmatched. CDR3 length: 14 amino acids. Germline loops: CDR1 SQVTM, CDR2 ANQGSEA. CDR3 protein: CSVESGQGINEQFF. In nucleotides, the CDR3 is TGCAGCGTTGAATCGGGACAGGGTATCAATGAGCAGTTCTTC.

J is TRBJ2-1 and V is TRBV4-1, with 13 bases that match TRBD2. In germline, CDR1 is MGHRA, CDR2 YSYEKL. V trimming: 1 base; J trimming: 9 bases; junction bases outside the gene matches: 0. This CDR3 comprises 14 residues. CDR3 sequence reads: CASSQGTSGGEQFF. DNA of the CDR3: TGCGCCAGCAGCCAAGGGACTAGCGGGGGTGAGCAGTTCTTC.

The genes are TRBV5-1 and TRBJ2-3; D possibly corresponds to TRBD2 (5 bases). The CDR3 is made up of 16 amino acids. The germline V gene has CDR1 SGHRS and CDR2 YFSETQ. V was cut by 0 bases and J by 0 bases, with 11 bases left in between. CDR3 amino acids: CASSLEVATSTDTQYF. As DNA, the CDR3 is TGCGCCAGCAGCTTGGAAGTAGCGACGAGCACAGATACGCAGTATTTT.

The V call is TRBV6-5, the J call TRBJ2-1; TRBD2 matches 10 bases. Trimming at V came to 4 bases and at J to 5 bases, leaving 5 bases not matched to a gene. The CDR3 extends over 15 amino acids. Germline loops: CDR1 MNHEY, CDR2 SVGAGI. The CDR3 nucleotides read TGTGCCAGCAGTTGGGGGACTAGCGCTAACAATGAGCAGTTCTTC. This gives the protein CASSWGTSANNEQFF.

The rearrangement joins TRBV27 to TRBJ1-1; D is undetermined. Trimming removed 0 bases at V and 11 bases at J, with 13 bases between. Germline loops: CDR1 MNHEY, CDR2 SMNVEV (reference sequence). The CDR3 consists of 13 residues. CDR3 region: CASSLSWSAGAFF. DNA of the CDR3: TGTGCCAGCAGTTTATCGTGGTCAGCCGGGGCTTTCTTT.

This chain links TRBV5-1 with TRBJ2-7; either TRBD1 or TRBD2 may supply D (5 bases each). The CDR3 is made up of 13 amino acids. Germline V gene sequence: CDR1 SGHRS, CDR2 YFSETQ. Deletions cut 2 bases from V and 7 bases from J, with 13 bases between. This chain's CDR3 is CASSFGAASEQYF. In DNA, the CDR3 is TGCGCCAGCAGCTTCGGGGCCGCGTCGGAGCAGTACTTC.

V usage is TRBV4-1 and J usage is TRBJ2-3; 7 bases are a match to TRBD2. With V trimmed by 3 bases and J by 5 bases, 5 bases remained unmatched. The germline gives CDR1 MGHRA, CDR2 YSYEKL. The CDR3 covers 14 residues. CDR3 amino acids: CASSQTSGEDTQYF. The CDR3 nucleotides are TGCGCCAGCAGCCAGACGAGCGGGGAAGATACGCAGTATTTT.

The rearrangement joins TRBV27 to TRBJ2-7; D is uncertain. Germline V CDR1 and CDR2: MNHEY, SMNVEV (reference sequence). Trimming shortened V by 2 bases and J by 5 bases, and 10 bases separated the two germline ends. CDR3 size: 13 residues. The CDR3 region has the DNA TGTGCCAGCAGTTTAGGCGGCTTGGACGAGCAGTACTTC. Its translation is CASSLGGLDEQYF.

The V and J genes are TRBV14 and TRBJ2-7; D may correspond to TRBD1 or TRBD2 (6 bases each). The CDR3 loop spans 16 amino acids. Trimming took off 3 bases at V and 4 bases at J, with 19 bases between the two ends. Per the germline V gene, CDR1 is SGHDN and CDR2 is FVKESK. CDR3 residues: CASSQGPMGGVYEQYF. In DNA, the CDR3 is TGTGCCAGCAGCCAGGGGCCCATGGGGGGCGTATACGAGCAGTACTTC.

V and J are TRBV19 and TRBJ2-1; TRBD1 matches 8 bases. This CDR3 has 15 residues. V trimming: 3 bases; J trimming: 5 bases; junction bases outside the gene matches: 6. CDR1 LNHDA and CDR2 SQIVND come from the germline V gene (reference sequence). The CDR3 DNA sequence: TGTGCCAGTAGTATGGAGGACAGGGTGGACAATGAGCAGTTCTTC. Encoded protein: CASSMEDRVDNEQFF.

The chain uses TRBV27 and TRBJ2-1; TRBD2 agrees at 7 bases. V lost 3 bases, J lost 7 bases, and 18 bases stayed unmatched. This CDR3 is built from 18 residues. Per the germline V gene, CDR1 is MNHEY and CDR2 is SMNVEV (reference sequence). CDR3 DNA: TGTGCCAGCAGTTTCCGGGGATCGGGCCCCGGGACTACAAATGAGCAGTTCTTC. Protein: CASSFRGSGPGTTNEQFF.

With respect to this clone: Other DNA sequences in the same sample also yield this CDR3. The V gene is TRBV2, the J gene TRBJ2-5; perhaps TRBD1 as D (5 bases). Germline V lookup: CDR1 SNHLY, CDR2 FYNNEI. The V end lost 6 bases, the J end lost 2 bases, and 13 bases lay between the germline ends. The CDR3 contains 14 residues. In DNA, the CDR3 is TGTGCCAGCAGGACCCCAAGGGGACAAGAGACCCAGTACTTC. This translates into CASRTPRGQETQYF.

The chain has TRBV19 and TRBJ1-5, with a weak D call TRBD1 (5 bases). Germline-derived CDR1 and CDR2 are LNHDA and SQIVND (reference sequence). Trimming pared 2 bases from V and 3 bases from J, leaving 11 bases between. This CDR3 contains 15 residues. The CDR3 region is CASSIRGANNQPQHF. The CDR3 DNA follows: TGTGCCAGTAGTATACGAGGGGCTAACAATCAGCCCCAGCATTTT. Supplemented by reference TRBV19 and TRBJ1-5, the full variable domain reads DGGITQSPKYLFRKEGQNVTLSCEQNLNHDAMYWYRQDPGQGLRLIYYSQIVNDFQKGDIAEGYSVSREKKESFPLTVTSAQKNPTAFYLCASSIRGANNQPQHFGDGTRLSIL.

This rearrangement joins TRBV19 to TRBJ2-3; D tentatively reads TRBD1 or TRBD2 (5 bases each). Germline assignment: CDR1 LNHDA and CDR2 SQIVND (reference sequence). The CDR3 is 16 amino acids. The V end lost 4 bases, the J end lost 4 bases, and 18 bases lay between the germline ends. The CDR3 reads CASSSNPGTSADTQYF. In DNA, the CDR3 is TGTGCCAGTAGTAGTAACCCAGGGACCTCTGCAGATACGCAGTATTTT.

As to this clone: Other DNA sequences of this sample code for an identical CDR3. The chain links TRBV6-5 to TRBJ1-5; D call uncertain. Per the germline V gene, CDR1 is MNHEY and CDR2 is SVGAGI. The CDR3 runs to 13 residues. Trimming removed 0 bases from V and 4 bases from J, with 4 bases in between. The CDR3 is CASSYSANQPQHF. The CDR3 DNA reads as TGTGCCAGCAGTTACTCCGCTAATCAGCCCCAGCATTTT.

The rearrangement joins TRBV29-1 to TRBJ2-4; no clear D. Between the trimmed V and J ends, which lost 1 base and 2 bases, there was a span of 6 bases. The CDR3 loop spans 13 amino acids. Germline V gene sequence: CDR1 SQVTM, CDR2 ANQGSEA. Here the CDR3 DNA reads TGCAGCGTTGAAGGCGTGTCCAAAAACATTCAGTACTTC. Its translation is CSVEGVSKNIQYF.

This clone was seen once. This chain joins TRBV6-5 and TRBJ2-7, with 10 bases identical to TRBD1. Germline V gene lookup returns CDR1 MNHEY and CDR2 SVGAGI. J lost 4 bases, V lost 5 bases, and 5 bases had no gene match. This CDR3 is 14 amino acids long. The CDR3 region is CASSAGQGGYEQYF. The CDR3 DNA sequence: TGTGCCAGCAGTGCCGGACAGGGGGGTTACGAGCAGTACTTC.

J is TRBJ2-6 and V is TRBV11-1; D remains ambiguous. Trimming pared 4 bases from V and 3 bases from J, leaving 7 bases between. Germline values: CDR1 SGHAT, CDR2 FQDESV (reference sequence). This CDR3 has 14 amino acids. The chain's CDR3 is CASSSVGGANVLTF. As DNA, the CDR3 is TGTGCCAGCAGCTCCGTTGGTGGGGCCAACGTCCTGACTTTC.

The chain has TRBV6-6 and TRBJ2-7, with D unresolved. The CDR3 covers 16 residues. Trimming removed 7 bases at V and 2 bases at J, with 21 bases between. Germline V gives CDR1 MNHNY, CDR2 SVGAGI (reference sequence). For the CDR3, the DNA is TGTGCCAGCACCGAATTGGGCGGAGACCGAGCCTACGAGCAGTACTTC. Protein sequence: CASTELGGDRAYEQYF.

This sequence joins TRBV4-1 and TRBJ1-5, with 8 bases identical to TRBD1. Germline V gene data show CDR1 as MGHRA and CDR2 as YSYEKL. The CDR3 loop spans 15 amino acids. Trimming removed 3 bases from V and 1 base from J; junction bases left unmatched: 2. The CDR3 DNA reads as TGCGCCAGCAGCCACTACAGGGGGAGCAATCAGCCCCAGCATTTT. As protein: CASSHYRGSNQPQHF.